This T cell receptor beta chain was sequenced for a study of blood T cell repertoires in COVID-19 (dated by TCRdb to the early 2020s). Regarding the research as a whole: Samples from collaborators originated in the United States, Italy and Spain and spanned both the acute and convalescent phases of COVID-19. The material from the prospective study consisted of cDNA or gDNA derived from T cells, B-cell-depleted T cells, or PBMCs. Deeply sampled blood TCRbeta repertoires from subjects exposed to, actively infected with, or recovered from COVID-19 were included in the dataset. The repertoires were released in a freely available public database intended as a resource for research on the immune response to SARS-CoV-2. Samples were obtained from the ongoing ImmuneRACE study (first 160 participants) and from some 1,200 subjects provided by 6 global collaborators. The sample metadata nearly always contained a de-identified subject ID, COVID-19 status, age in years and sex. Where available, HLA class I and class II types were taken from metadata supplied by the sample provider and were not determined by assay-based typing.

From cysteine to phenylalanine, the CDR3 is 16 amino acids long. Of the read, only the CDR3 DNA is kept; its 48 bases are in frame from base 1. According to the germline V gene, CDR1 reads MNHNS and CDR2 reads SASEGT. V and J are trimmed by 4 bases and 0 bases, and the gene matches miss 8 bases of the junction. Whole blood was collected in K2EDTA tubes by collaborating institutions according to the institutions' own protocols. For TCRbeta analysis, collaborators shipped samples in one of three forms: frozen whole blood, isolated PBMCs, or DNA extracted from either of those sample types. As regards this clone: No antigen is known for it. Base-call qualities are not available, and no considerably larger clone is one nucleotide away.

The immunoSEQ Assay, a bias-controlled multiplex PCR, was used to amplify TCRbeta CDR3 regions from genomic DNA. The paper's processing steps were these. The number of nucleated cells in each sample was estimated from the amplification of reference gene primers within the assay. Sequence reads were collapsed and filtered to measure the absolute abundance of every unique TCRbeta CDR3 rearrangement. For each sample, productive Simpson clonality was calculated as the square root of Simpson's diversity index across productive rearrangements. The table comes from immuneACCESS by way of TCRdb, which keeps in-frame sequences with V and J called. Part of the clones is missing from these tables; in studies checked, under half for an unresolved V gene and the rest for unknown reasons. V and J calls and clone size are given by that table; D and trimming were obtained from the DNA. Here the sample has roughly 140,000 clones; 65% to 85% occur a single time. The ten largest clonotypes hold around 1.8% of the sample.

Broad study findings and their caveats: Clinical and demographic metadata were provided uncurated, with the amount varying by source and participant.

The specimen sequenced was peripheral blood. The chain joins TRBV6-1 to TRBJ2-7; 8 junctional bases match TRBD1. This TCR came from a woman in her sixties or seventies with acute or convalescent COVID-19. The nucleotide sequence is TGTGCCAGCAGTGGAGGGACAGGCCTCAGCTCCTACGAGCAGTACTTC. It translates as CASSGGTGLSSYEQYF.